This T cell receptor beta chain was recorded in a study of blood T cell repertoires in COVID-19. The overall study: The study drew acute and convalescent COVID-19 samples from the United States, Italy and Spain. Nucleic acid was either cDNA or gDNA, and it came from T cells, B-cell-depleted T cells, or PBMCs.

Per the original methods: Scientists estimated how many nucleated cells there were by amplifying reference gene primers. Only in-frame clones appear in the TCRdb table, and some are missing; sequencing was by immunoSEQ multiplex PCR. That table gives V, J and clone size, and the DNA gave D and trimming. The table records tens of thousands of clones, more than 70% of them present only once. Unmatched junction bases numbered 8, after V lost 4 bases and J lost 5 bases. Germline CDR1 reads SQVTM; CDR2 reads ANQGSEA. The CDR3 length is 15 residues. Material for sequencing was peripheral blood. The V and J genes are TRBV29-1 and TRBJ2-5, with TRBD2 matching over 12 bases. The source is a woman in her 50s with active or convalescent COVID-19. Written as DNA, the CDR3 is TGCAGCGTTGGGGAGCCTAGCGGGAGGGTTGAGACCCAGTACTTC. Translating gives CSVGEPSGRVETQYF.